Many counts were recorded for the clone carrying this T cell receptor (beta chain). The V end lost 6 bases, the J end lost 0 bases, and 8 bases lay between the germline ends. CDR3 length equals 13 residues. CDR1 WSHSY and CDR2 SAAADI come from the germline V gene. This entry belongs to a study of T cells in Graves' hyperthyroidism and ophthalmopathy. TCR beta CDR3 regions were amplified from RNA transcripts. The TCR CDR3 was amplified in a first-round RT-PCR using the HTBI primer set. TCRdb passed the multiplex PCR reads through MiXCR, listing each CDR3 protein once. The profile shows around 760,000 distinct CDR3 sequences, roughly a third of them singletons.

The chain links TRBV10-2 to TRBJ1-1, with no clear D. Material: blood. The receptor comes from a woman between 40 and 50 years old with Graves' hyperthyroidism. In DNA, the CDR3 is TGCGCCAGCAGAGGAGGGATGAACACTGAAGCTTTCTTT. This gives the protein CASRGGMNTEAFF.